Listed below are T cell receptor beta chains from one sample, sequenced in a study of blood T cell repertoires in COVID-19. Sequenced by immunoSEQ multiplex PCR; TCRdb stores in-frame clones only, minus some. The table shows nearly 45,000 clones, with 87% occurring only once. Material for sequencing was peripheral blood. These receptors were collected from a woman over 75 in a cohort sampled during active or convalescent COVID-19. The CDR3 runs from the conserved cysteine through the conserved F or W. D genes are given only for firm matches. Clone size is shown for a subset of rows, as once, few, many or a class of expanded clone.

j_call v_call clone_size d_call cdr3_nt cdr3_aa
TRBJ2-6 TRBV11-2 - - TGTGCCAGCAGCCGGGGACAACTTTCTGGGGCCAACGTCCTGACTTTC CASSRGQLSGANVLTF
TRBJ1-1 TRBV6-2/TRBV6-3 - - TGTGCCAGCAGCCCGTGGGGGGGCGAGGGGGACACTGAAGCTTTCTTT CASSPWGGEGDTEAFF
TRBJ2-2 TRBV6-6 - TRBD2 TGTGCCAGCAGTTACGTAGGCGGGGGGTGGATCGGGGAGCTGTTTTTT CASSYVGGGWIGELFF
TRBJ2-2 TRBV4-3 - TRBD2 TGCGCCAGCAGCCAAGATGGAGGTACTAGCGGGAGAACCGGGGAGCTGTTTTTT CASSQDGGTSGRTGELFF
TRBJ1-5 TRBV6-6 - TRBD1 TGTGCCAGCAGGGAGGACAGGGATCAGCCCCAGCATTTT CASREDRDQPQHF
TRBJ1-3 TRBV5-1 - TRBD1 TGCGCCAGCAGCCAACAACCCCTGACAGGGGCTGGAAACACCATATATTTT CASSQQPLTGAGNTIYF
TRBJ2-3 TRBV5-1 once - TGCGCCAGCAGCCACCAACTTTCGAGGCCGGCAGTTAGCGCAGATACGCAGTATTTT CASSHQLSRPAVSADTQYF
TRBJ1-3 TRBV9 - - TGTGCCAGCAGCGAAGGGACAACTGGAAACACCATATATTTT CASSEGTTGNTIYF
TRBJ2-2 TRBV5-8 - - TGTGCCAGCAGCTTGGAGGGGGTCACCGGGGAGCTGTTTTTT CASSLEGVTGELFF
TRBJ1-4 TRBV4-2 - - TGTGCCAGCGCCCCAGGGGCGACTAATGAAAAACTGTTTTTT CASAPGATNEKLFF
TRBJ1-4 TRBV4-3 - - TGCGCCAGCAGCCAAGATTTAGGGGCGATTGAAAAACTGTTTTTT CASSQDLGAIEKLFF
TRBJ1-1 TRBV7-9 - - TGTGCCAGCAGAAGATGGGAGGGAGCGAACACTGAAGCTTTCTTT CASRRWEGANTEAFF